This passage covers 19 T cell receptor beta chains from one sample sequenced in a study of T cells in Graves' hyperthyroidism and ophthalmopathy. Regions amplified from RNA transcripts were the TCR beta CDR3 regions. The primer set for the first-round RT-PCR of the TCR CDR3 was HTBI. TCRdb passed the multiplex PCR reads through MiXCR, listing each CDR3 protein once. Of under 650,000 distinct CDR3 sequences in the sample, around 15% were seen once. Sample: blood. Receptors were obtained from a young woman with Graves' hyperthyroidism.

This chain uses TRBV5-5 with TRBJ1-4, with TRBD1 identical over 8 bases. Germline V gene data show CDR1 as SGHKS and CDR2 as YYEKEE (reference sequence). This CDR3 contains 14 residues. The trim removed 8 bases at V and 7 bases at J, leaving 10 bases unmatched. CDR3 amino acids: CASDQGARGEKLFF. The CDR3 DNA follows: TGTGCCAGTGACCAGGGGGCGCGAGGTGAAAAACTGTTTTTT.

This clonotype has only a few counts. A read error may be the cause here, since a much bigger clone is one base away. The chain joins TRBV12-3 or TRBV12-4 to TRBJ2-1; 10 positions agree with TRBD2. The CDR3 runs to 20 residues. The CDR3 DNA follows: TGTGCCAACAGTTTAGGGTGGGCTAGCGGGAGATCCATGGGCATCAATGAGCAGTTCTTC. It encodes CANSLGWASGRSMGINEQFF.

The table lists this clonotype with many counts. This sequence joins TRBV2 and TRBJ2-5; D ambiguous. The germline V gene has CDR1 SNHLY and CDR2 FYNNEI. The V end was cut by 7 bases, the J end by 2 bases, with 14 bases between. The CDR3 loop spans 14 amino acids. CDR3 in DNA: TGTGCCAGCAATAAAGACACCGGTCAAGAGACCCAGTACTTC. Amino acid sequence: CASNKDTGQETQYF.

This clonotype was seen a few times. The genes are TRBV27 and TRBJ1-4, with D unresolved. V was clipped by 6 bases and J by 6 bases, with 11 bases between them. From germline, CDR1 is MNHEY and CDR2 SMNVEV (reference sequence). The CDR3 totals 13 residues. CDR3 sequence: CASSRERHEKLFF. As DNA, the CDR3 is TGTGCCAGCAGCCGGGAGAGACATGAAAAACTGTTTTTT.

CDR3: CASSIKIGDEQFF. The CDR3 DNA reads as TGTGCCAGTAGTATTAAAATAGGGGATGAGCAGTTCTTC. This chain joins TRBV19 and TRBJ2-1, with D possibly matching TRBD1 (5 bases). V lost 3 bases to trimming and J lost 8 bases, with 11 bases between them. The CDR3 loop spans 13 amino acids. From germline, CDR1 is LNHDA and CDR2 SQIVND (reference sequence).

The rearrangement joins TRBV5-1 to TRBJ2-3; D remains ambiguous. The germline gives CDR1 SGHRS, CDR2 YFSETQ. This CDR3 is built from 11 residues. V was pared by 7 bases and J by 1 base, with 4 bases between. The CDR3 DNA reads as TGCGCCAGCGGGGGCACAGATACGCAGTATTTT. Encoded protein: CASGGTDTQYF.

This clonotype was observed at least ten times. The gene calls are TRBV28 and TRBJ2-2; D is possibly TRBD1 (5 bases). V was trimmed by 5 bases and J by 2 bases, leaving 12 bases between them. The CDR3 covers 15 residues. CDR1 is MDHEN, CDR2 SYDVKM, per germline. DNA of the CDR3: TGTGCCAGCAGTCCGACAGCTGTAAACACCGGGGAGCTGTTTTTT. Residues: CASSPTAVNTGELFF.

This clonotype came up many times. J is TRBJ2-3 and V is TRBV27, with D hard to call. Trimming removed 2 bases at V and 6 bases at J, with 9 bases between. The CDR3 extends over 13 amino acids. Looked up from germline, CDR1 is MNHEY and CDR2 is SMNVEV (reference sequence). CDR3 DNA: TGTGCCAGCAGTTTACTAGAATGGGATACGCAGTATTTT. Protein: CASSLLEWDTQYF.

The chain couples TRBV16 to TRBJ1-1, with D possibly being TRBD1 (6 bases). Trimming removed 4 bases from V and 3 bases from J, with 12 bases in between. Germline values: CDR1 KGHSY, CDR2 FQNENV. This CDR3 is built from 14 residues. The CDR3 loop reads CASSPGRTDTEAFF. The CDR3 DNA is TGTGCCAGCAGCCCGGGACGGACAGACACTGAAGCTTTCTTT.

The chain uses TRBV6-1 and TRBJ1-5; TRBD1 might be the D (5 bases). Trimming stripped 4 bases from V and 2 bases from J, with 6 bases between. From germline, CDR1 is MNHNS and CDR2 SASEGT. This CDR3 contains 13 residues. The CDR3 reads CASSVRGNQPQHF. The DNA for the CDR3 is TGTGCCAGCAGTGTCAGGGGCAATCAGCCCCAGCATTTT.

The chain employs TRBV6-1 and TRBJ2-5; TRBD1 matches 7 bases. The germline V gene encodes CDR1 MNHNS and CDR2 SASEGT. After removal of 5 bases from V and 2 bases from J, the junction contained 2 bases not matched to a gene. CDR3 size: 13 residues. The CDR3 DNA follows: TGTGCCAGCAGTTGGGGACAGCAAGAGACCCAGTACTTC. This codes for CASSWGQQETQYF.

This clonotype was picked up many times. The chain uses TRBV12-3 or TRBV12-4 and TRBJ1-5; a possible D gene is TRBD1 (6 bases). The CDR3 runs to 12 residues. V lost 6 bases to trimming and J lost 6 bases, with 9 bases between them. The CDR3 loop is CASRTGLQPQHF. The CDR3 coding sequence is TGTGCCAGCAGAACAGGGCTTCAGCCCCAGCATTTT.

This clonotype has just a few counts. V usage is TRBV28 and J usage is TRBJ2-1, with D unclear. Trimming took off 3 bases at V and 7 bases at J, with 10 bases between the two ends. CDR1 is MDHEN, CDR2 SYDVKM, per germline. The CDR3 is 13 amino acids. In DNA form, the CDR3 reads TGTGCCAGCAGTTTGGTCTATGGGAATGAGCAGTTCTTC. Its translation is CASSLVYGNEQFF.

This clonotype was counted at least ten times. This rearrangement joins TRBV5-1 to TRBJ1-1; D not resolved. Trimming removed 4 bases from V and 5 bases from J, with 18 bases in between. CDR3 length: 15 residues. Germline-derived CDR1 and CDR2 are SGHRS and YFSETQ. CDR3 loop: CASSPEQSARTEAFF. The CDR3 DNA reads TGCGCCAGCAGCCCCGAACAAAGCGCACGGACTGAAGCTTTCTTT.

This clonotype came up many times. The gene calls are TRBV28 and TRBJ2-5; TRBD2 matches 11 bases. The CDR3 runs 19 residues. Germline V CDR1 and CDR2: MDHEN, SYDVKM. The ends lost 3 bases at V and 1 base at J; junction bases unmatched: 13. In DNA form, the CDR3 reads TGTGCCAGCAGTTTGGGGACTTGGCCAGGGACTAGCGGCCAAGAGACCCAGTACTTC. This codes for CASSLGTWPGTSGQETQYF.

The CDR3 here is CASSIASGGVDTQYF. In nucleotides, the CDR3 is TGTGCCAGTAGTATAGCCTCAGGGGGGGTAGATACGCAGTATTTT. The chain carries TRBV19 and TRBJ2-3; the D call may be TRBD1 or TRBD2 (7 bases each). This CDR3 contains 15 residues. Germline CDR1 and CDR2: LNHDA and SQIVND (reference sequence). The V gene lost 1 base and the J gene lost 5 bases, with 13 bases spanning the gap.

The CDR3 DNA reads as TGTGCCAGCAAAGGGTACGGGGATGAAGCTTTCTTT. Encoded protein: CASKGYGDEAFF. V is TRBV28 and J is TRBJ1-1; no clear D. From germline, CDR1 is MDHEN and CDR2 SYDVKM. Deletions cut 7 bases from V and 7 bases from J, with 13 bases between. The length of the CDR3 is 12 residues.

The genes are TRBV9 and TRBJ2-2, with D unresolved. CDR3 size: 15 residues. The germline V gene encodes CDR1 SGDLS and CDR2 YYNGEE. V was cut by 3 bases and J by 6 bases, with 15 bases left in between. The CDR3 loop reads CASSAETHVPGELFF. The CDR3 coding sequence is TGTGCCAGCAGCGCGGAGACGCACGTCCCCGGGGAGCTGTTTTTT.

A remark on this clonotype: This likely comes from a read error, as the CDR3 has no conserved phenylalanine or tryptophan at its end. This chain connects TRBV7-3 to TRBJ1-2; 9 positions match TRBD1. The CDR3 spans 14 residues. V shed 5 bases, J shed 7 bases, and the junction held 8 bases outside the gene matches. The germline V gene has CDR1 SGHTA and CDR2 FQGTGA. DNA of the CDR3: TGTGCCAGCAGCCCCGGGACAGGGACGGTTGGCTACACCCTC. The encoded protein is CASSPGTGTVGYTL.